The clone carrying this TCR delta chain is medium-sized within its sample. Antigen: not known. These data originate in a study of DNA immune sequencing with unique molecular identifiers. Study-wide context: γδ T cells were magnetically enriched from buffy coats; genomic DNA was sequenced. Findings of the study overall: Several healthy donors had highly oligoclonal TRD repertoires dominated by top 5 clonotypes.

Primers for all 8 TRDV and 4 TRDJ genes amplified genomic DNA in 32-plex. Adapter PCR followed 3 to 4 barcoding PCR cycles that attached a 12-nucleotide UMI. TCRdb re-called the multiplex PCR reads using CATT. The table lists roughly 1,400 delta-chain clones, around an eighth of them singletons. This receptor was identified in a human donor in good health. The sequenced material came from gamma-delta T cells enriched from blood buffy coat, or unenriched PBMCs (not recorded which).

The CDR3 region is CACDTILGDTSADKLIF. CDR3 DNA: TGTGCCTGTGACACTATTCTGGGGGATACGAGCGCCGATAAACTCATCTTT. The chain recombines TRDV2 with TRDJ1; 12 bases agree with TRDD3. J was trimmed by 3 bases and V by 1 base; bases with no gene match: 8. The CDR3 is made up of 17 amino acids. Germline loops: CDR1 GEAIGNYY, CDR2 EKD.